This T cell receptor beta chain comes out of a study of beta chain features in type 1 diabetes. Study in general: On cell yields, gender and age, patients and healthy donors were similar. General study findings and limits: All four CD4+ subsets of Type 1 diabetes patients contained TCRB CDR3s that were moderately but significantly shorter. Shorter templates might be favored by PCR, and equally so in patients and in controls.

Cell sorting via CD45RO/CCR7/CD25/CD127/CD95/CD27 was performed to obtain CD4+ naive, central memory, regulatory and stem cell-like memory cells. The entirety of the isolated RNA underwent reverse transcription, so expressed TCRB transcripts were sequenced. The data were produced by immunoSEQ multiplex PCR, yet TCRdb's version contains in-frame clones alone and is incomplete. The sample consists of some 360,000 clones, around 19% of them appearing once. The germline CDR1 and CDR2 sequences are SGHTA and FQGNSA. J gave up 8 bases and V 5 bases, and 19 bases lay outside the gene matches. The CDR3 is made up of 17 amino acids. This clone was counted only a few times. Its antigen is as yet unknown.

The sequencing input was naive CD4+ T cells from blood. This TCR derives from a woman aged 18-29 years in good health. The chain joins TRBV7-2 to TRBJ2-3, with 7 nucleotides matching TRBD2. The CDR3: CASSLRGGRGRLGTQYF. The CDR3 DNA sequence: TGTGCCAGCAGCCTAAGGGGTGGGAGGGGAAGGCTCGGTACGCAGTATTTT. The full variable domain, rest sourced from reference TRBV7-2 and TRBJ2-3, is GAGVSQSPSNKVTEKGKDVELRCDPISGHTALYWYRQSLGQGLEFLIYFQGNSAPDKSGLPSDRFSAERTGGSVSTLTIQRTQQEDSAVYLCASSLRGGRGRLGTQYFGPGTRLTVL.